The clone carrying this T cell receptor (beta chain) was seen once. The entry originates in a study of blood T cell repertoires in COVID-19. About the study: From the United States, Italy and Spain came samples of acute and convalescent COVID-19. The cDNA or gDNA used as material had been derived from T cells, B-cell-depleted T cells, or PBMCs.

Original processing methods: Estimation of nucleated cell counts was performed using reference gene primer amplification. Sequencing was performed with immunoSEQ multiplex PCR; in TCRdb, only in-frame clones are kept and a portion is missing. The V and J calls and clone size come from that table; D and trimming were worked out from the DNA. The sample has approximately 73,000 clones, around nine tenths seen once; the top ten hold roughly 1.9%. Trimming left V 4 bases short and J 3 bases short, with 9 bases between. The CDR3 has 13 amino acids. Sequenced: peripheral blood. The J gene is TRBJ1-2, the V gene TRBV12-3 or TRBV12-4, with D maybe TRBD1 (5 bases). This TCR came from a woman aged 55-75 years with acute or convalescent COVID-19. CDR3 residues: CASSWGQDYGYTF. CDR3 DNA: TGTGCCAGCAGTTGGGGCCAAGACTATGGCTACACCTTC.